The 19 T cell receptor beta chains below all came from one sample that was sequenced in a study of OX40 agonist ivuxolimab in advanced cancers. Generated by immunoSEQ multiplex PCR, the TCRdb table keeps only in-frame clones and is missing some. Of roughly 70,000 clones listed, approximately 90% are singletons. The sequencing here drew on CD4+ or CD8+ T cells sorted from blood, taken in a trial of the OX40 agonist ivuxolimab. Receptors were obtained from an adult with an advanced solid tumor such as melanoma, head and neck, liver or kidney cancer.

V is TRBV18 and J is TRBJ1-1; 8 bases are shared with TRBD1. The CDR3 is 14 amino acids. The V gene's germline CDR1 is KGHSH and CDR2 LQKENI. The ends lost 2 bases at V and 5 bases at J; junction bases unmatched: 4. The CDR3 region is CASSPRTGTTEAFF. The CDR3 DNA sequence: TGTGCCAGCTCACCAAGGACAGGGACTACTGAAGCTTTCTTT.

The V call is TRBV6-5, the J call TRBJ1-5, with D possibly matching TRBD1 (5 bases). Germline V lookup: CDR1 MNHEY, CDR2 SVGAGI. V lost 10 bases to trimming and J lost 7 bases, with 14 bases between them. The CDR3 runs to 12 residues. The chain's CDR3 is CATAREPQPQHF. DNA of the CDR3: TGTGCCACCGCCAGGGAACCACAGCCCCAGCATTTT.

The chain combines TRBV6-1 with TRBJ2-3, with D tentatively TRBD2 (6 bases). There are 15 residues in the CDR3. Germline CDR1 reads MNHNS; CDR2 reads SASEGT. V lost 4 bases to trimming and J lost 0 bases, with 11 bases between them. CDR3 DNA: TGTGCCAGCAGTGGAAGCGGGCTTAGCACAGATACGCAGTATTTT. Protein product: CASSGSGLSTDTQYF.

This chain connects TRBV19 to TRBJ2-3; a weak D match, TRBD1 (6 bases). Trimming shortened V by 8 bases and J by 2 bases, and 14 bases separated the two germline ends. The CDR3 length is 14 residues. Per germline, CDR1 LNHDA and CDR2 SQIVND (reference sequence). The CDR3 DNA reads as TGTGCCAGTCACCAACAGGGCTTCACAGATACGCAGTATTTT. Its protein is CASHQQGFTDTQYF.

The chain links TRBV6-5 to TRBJ2-1, with 11 nucleotides matching TRBD1. Germline V gives CDR1 MNHEY, CDR2 SVGAGI. This CDR3 contains 15 residues. Unmatched junction bases numbered 6, after V lost 7 bases and J lost 4 bases. The chain's CDR3 is CASTPDRGRYNEQFF. The CDR3 DNA follows: TGTGCCAGCACCCCGGACAGGGGGCGATACAATGAGCAGTTCTTC.

This chain uses TRBV7-9 with TRBJ2-5; no clear D gene. Germline V gene sequence: CDR1 SEHNR, CDR2 FQNEAQ (reference sequence). The length of the CDR3 is 15 residues. V was trimmed by 7 bases and J by 4 bases, leaving 19 bases between them. The CDR3 nucleotides read TGTGCCAGCACCCCTCAGGACGCGCAAGGAGAGACCCAGTACTTC. It is translated as CASTPQDAQGETQYF.

V and J are TRBV5-6 and TRBJ1-1, with D unclear. Germline V CDR1 and CDR2: SGHDT, YYEEEE. The CDR3 sequence is 13 residues long. V lost 5 bases and J 6 bases, leaving 14 bases between the germline ends. CDR3 DNA sequence: TGTGCCAGCAGTCGCTCTGAGGTGGCTGAAGCTTTCTTT. Translation: CASSRSEVAEAFF.

This clone was seen once. This sequence joins TRBV27 and TRBJ1-1; D unresolved. The length of the CDR3 is 13 residues. The V end lost 11 bases, the J end lost 4 bases, and 17 bases lay between the germline ends. Germline V gene data show CDR1 as MNHEY and CDR2 as SMNVEV (reference sequence). The CDR3 loop is CAVLSSYGTEAFF. DNA for the CDR3: TGTGCCGTGCTGAGTTCATACGGCACTGAAGCTTTCTTT.

The chain employs TRBV5-4 and TRBJ2-5; D gene unclear. The V gene's germline CDR1 is SGHNT and CDR2 YYREEE (reference sequence). Trimming stripped 0 bases from V and 2 bases from J, with 8 bases between. CDR3 size: 14 residues. The CDR3 loop is CASSLALRQETQYF. The CDR3 nucleotides read TGTGCCAGCAGCTTGGCGTTGCGACAAGAGACCCAGTACTTC.

This clone was seen just once. The chain links TRBV19 to TRBJ1-4; D ambiguous. V lost 7 bases and J lost 2, with 11 bases in between. CDR3 length: 14 amino acids. Looked up from germline, CDR1 is LNHDA and CDR2 is SQIVND (reference sequence). CDR3 sequence reads: CASNPTLTNEKLFF. CDR3 coding DNA: TGTGCCAGTAATCCAACTCTGACTAATGAAAAACTGTTTTTT.

This clone came up once. The rearrangement links TRBV11-2 to TRBJ2-2; D not resolved. The germline V gene has CDR1 SGHAT and CDR2 FQNNGV. This CDR3 has 17 amino acids. V lost 5 bases and J lost 2, with 18 bases in between. CDR3 region: CASSPIGRQINTGELFF. In DNA, the CDR3 is TGTGCCAGCAGCCCAATTGGGCGGCAAATTAACACCGGGGAGCTGTTTTTT.

The V gene is TRBV27, the J gene TRBJ1-2; possibly TRBD1 for D (5 bases). The V and J ends lost 8 bases and 8 bases respectively, with 15 bases between them. The CDR3 totals 12 residues. The germline CDR1 and CDR2 sequences are MNHEY and SMNVEV (reference sequence). CDR3 region: CASRGTKRGYTF. CDR3 sequence (DNA): TGTGCCAGCCGCGGGACTAAGAGAGGCTACACCTTC.

The rearrangement links TRBV9 to TRBJ2-1; a possible D gene is TRBD2 (5 bases). CDR3 length: 16 amino acids. Germline assignment: CDR1 SGDLS and CDR2 YYNGEE. The V end was cut by 3 bases, the J end by 0 bases, with 13 bases between. CDR3 sequence: CASSALSGGSYNEQFF. The DNA of the CDR3 is TGTGCCAGCAGCGCATTAAGCGGAGGCTCCTACAATGAGCAGTTCTTC.

The V gene is TRBV14, the J gene TRBJ2-5; possibly TRBD1 for D (6 bases). The CDR3 spans 15 residues. CDR1 is SGHDN and CDR2 is FVKESK in the germline V gene. Trimming took 2 bases from V and 5 from J, leaving 15 bases between them. In nucleotides, the CDR3 is TGTGCCAGCAGCCAATTAATCCAGGGGCGGGAGACCCAGTACTTC. Protein product: CASSQLIQGRETQYF.

The genes are TRBV27 and TRBJ1-2; no clear D. This CDR3 contains 11 residues. Deletions cut 8 bases from V and 5 bases from J, with 9 bases between. Germline loops: CDR1 MNHEY, CDR2 SMNVEV (reference sequence). As DNA, the CDR3 is TGTGCCAGCGGGCGAGGGTATGGCTACACCTTC. Its translation is CASGRGYGYTF.

This chain uses TRBV6-5 with TRBJ2-7; 7 bases match TRBD2. Germline lookup yields CDR1 MNHEY and CDR2 SVGAGI. The CDR3 is 15 residues long. V lost 8 bases and J lost 2; bases outside the gene matches: 12. The CDR3 here is CASRKGTGGAYEQYF. The CDR3 bases are TGTGCCAGCCGCAAGGGGACTGGGGGGGCCTACGAGCAGTACTTC.

This sequence joins TRBV7-8 and TRBJ1-6; no reliable D call. From germline, CDR1 is SGHVS and CDR2 FQNEAQ. V lost 1 base and J 7 bases, leaving 11 bases between the germline ends. The CDR3 spans 15 residues. CDR3 region: CASSLVVLENSPLHF. CDR3 in DNA: TGTGCCAGCAGCTTAGTGGTCTTGGAGAATTCACCCCTCCACTTT.

The chain has TRBV11-3 and TRBJ2-5; 10 nucleotides agree with TRBD1. The CDR3 has 14 amino acids. The trim removed 4 bases at V and 3 bases at J, leaving 2 bases unmatched. Germline CDR1 and CDR2: SGHNT and YENEEA. DNA for the CDR3: TGTGCCAGCAGCTCTGGGACAGGGGAAGAGACCCAGTACTTC. This translates into CASSSGTGEETQYF.

V is TRBV7-8 and J is TRBJ2-1, with 8 bases aligning to TRBD1. The V gene's germline CDR1 is SGHVS and CDR2 FQNEAQ. Trimming removed 0 bases from V and 3 bases from J; junction bases left unmatched: 7. This CDR3 region has 17 residues. CDR3 sequence reads: CASSLARSTGGYNEQFF. The CDR3 DNA follows: TGTGCCAGCAGCTTAGCGCGTAGTACAGGGGGCTACAATGAGCAGTTCTTC. The full variable domain, with the rest looked up from reference TRBV7-8 and TRBJ2-1, is GAGVSQSPRYKVAKRGQDVALRCDPISGHVSLFWYQQALGQGPEFLTYFQNEAQLDKSGLPSDRFFAERPEGSVSTLKIQRTQQEDSAVYLCASSLARSTGGYNEQFFGPGTRLTVL.